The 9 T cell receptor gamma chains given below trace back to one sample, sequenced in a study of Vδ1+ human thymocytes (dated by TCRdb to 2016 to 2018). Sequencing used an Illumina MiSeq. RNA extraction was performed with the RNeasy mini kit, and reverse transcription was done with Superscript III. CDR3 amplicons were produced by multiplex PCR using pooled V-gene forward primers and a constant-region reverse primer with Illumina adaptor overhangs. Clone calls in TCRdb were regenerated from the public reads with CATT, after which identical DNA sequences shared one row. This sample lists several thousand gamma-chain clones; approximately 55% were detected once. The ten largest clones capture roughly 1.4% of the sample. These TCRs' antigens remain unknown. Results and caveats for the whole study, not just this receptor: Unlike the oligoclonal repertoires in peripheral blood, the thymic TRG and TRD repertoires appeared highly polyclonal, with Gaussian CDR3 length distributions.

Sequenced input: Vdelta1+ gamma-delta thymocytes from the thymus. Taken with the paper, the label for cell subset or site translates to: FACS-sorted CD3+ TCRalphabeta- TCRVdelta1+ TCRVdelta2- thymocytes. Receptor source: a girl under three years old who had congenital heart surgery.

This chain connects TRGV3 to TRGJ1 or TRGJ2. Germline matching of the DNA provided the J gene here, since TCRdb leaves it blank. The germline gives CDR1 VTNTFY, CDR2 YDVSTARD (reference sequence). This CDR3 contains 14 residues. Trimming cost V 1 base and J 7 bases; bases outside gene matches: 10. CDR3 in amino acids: CATWDSRDRYKKLF. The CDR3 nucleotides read TGTGCCACCTGGGACAGCCGAGATAGGTATAAGAAACTCTTT.

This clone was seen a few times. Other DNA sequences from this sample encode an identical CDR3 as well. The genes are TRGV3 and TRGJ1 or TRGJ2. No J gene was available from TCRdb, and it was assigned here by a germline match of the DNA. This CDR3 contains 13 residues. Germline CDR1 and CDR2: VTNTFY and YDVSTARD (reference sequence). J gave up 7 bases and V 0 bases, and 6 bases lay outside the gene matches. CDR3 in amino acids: CATWDRLRYKKLF. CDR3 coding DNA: TGTGCCACCTGGGACAGGCTTAGGTATAAGAAACTCTTT.

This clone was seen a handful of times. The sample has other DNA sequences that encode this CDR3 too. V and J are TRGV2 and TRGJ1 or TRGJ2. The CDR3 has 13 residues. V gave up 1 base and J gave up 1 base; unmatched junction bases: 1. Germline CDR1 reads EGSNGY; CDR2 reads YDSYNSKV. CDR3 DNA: TGTGCCACCTGGGACGGAAATTATTATAAGAAACTCTTT. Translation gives CATWDGNYYKKLF.

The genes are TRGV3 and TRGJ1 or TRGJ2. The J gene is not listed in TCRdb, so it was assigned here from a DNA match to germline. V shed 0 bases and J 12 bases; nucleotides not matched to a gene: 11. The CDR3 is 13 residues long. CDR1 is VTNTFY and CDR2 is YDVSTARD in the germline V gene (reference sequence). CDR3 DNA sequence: TGTGCCACCTGGGACAGGCTCTTCAGTGTGAAACTCTTT. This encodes CATWDRLFSVKLF.

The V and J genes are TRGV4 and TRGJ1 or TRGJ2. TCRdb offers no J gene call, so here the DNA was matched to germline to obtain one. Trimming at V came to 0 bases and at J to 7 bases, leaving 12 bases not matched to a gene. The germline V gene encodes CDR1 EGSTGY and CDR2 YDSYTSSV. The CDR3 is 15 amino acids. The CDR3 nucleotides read TGTGCCACCTGGGATGGGCCTAACTCGGAATATAAGAAACTCTTT. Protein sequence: CATWDGPNSEYKKLF.

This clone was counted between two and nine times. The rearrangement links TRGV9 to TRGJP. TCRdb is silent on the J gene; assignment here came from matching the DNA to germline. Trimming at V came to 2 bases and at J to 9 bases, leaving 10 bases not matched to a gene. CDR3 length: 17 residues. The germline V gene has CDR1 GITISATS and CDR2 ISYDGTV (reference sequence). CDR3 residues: CALWEDKRRLGKKIKVF. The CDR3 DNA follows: TGTGCCTTGTGGGAGGACAAACGGAGGTTGGGCAAAAAAATCAAGGTATTT.

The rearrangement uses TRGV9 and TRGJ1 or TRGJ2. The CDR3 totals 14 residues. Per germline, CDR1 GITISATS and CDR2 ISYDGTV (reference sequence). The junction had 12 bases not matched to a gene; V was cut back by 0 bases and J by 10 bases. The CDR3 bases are TGTGCCTTGTGGGAGGTGCAGGACCCAGGCAAGAAACTCTTT. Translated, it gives CALWEVQDPGKKLF.

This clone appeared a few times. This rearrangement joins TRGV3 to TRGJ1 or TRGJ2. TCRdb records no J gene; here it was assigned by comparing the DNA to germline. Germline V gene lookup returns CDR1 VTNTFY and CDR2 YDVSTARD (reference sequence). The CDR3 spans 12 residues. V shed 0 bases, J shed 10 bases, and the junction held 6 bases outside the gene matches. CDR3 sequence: CATWDRLHKKLF. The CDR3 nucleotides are TGTGCCACCTGGGACAGGCTTCACAAGAAACTCTTT.

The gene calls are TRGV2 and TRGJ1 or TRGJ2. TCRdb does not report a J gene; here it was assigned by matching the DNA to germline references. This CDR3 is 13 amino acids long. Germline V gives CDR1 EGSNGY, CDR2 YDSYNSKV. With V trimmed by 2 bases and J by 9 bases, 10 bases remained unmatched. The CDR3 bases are TGTGCCACCTGGGACGATCCGGGGCGTAAGAAACTCTTT. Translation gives CATWDDPGRKKLF.